The present T cell receptor (beta chain) was sequenced within a study of T cells expressing NK-cell markers. Turning to the study itself: CD3+CD56+NKG2C+, CD3+CD56+NKG2C- and CD3+CD56-NKG2C+ T cells, once sorted, supplied the TCR beta repertoires. Overall study results and limits: There were a handful of donors in whom these clonotypes also led the CD3+CD56-NKG2C+ fraction. In 5 or 6 donors, dominant NKG2C+ clonotypes were about 1.0-7.0% of CD8+ T cells.

In regard to this clonotype: Its antigen remains unidentified.

This CDR3 is built from 14 residues. The V gene's germline CDR1 is ENHRY and CDR2 SYGVKD. TCRdb reanalyzed the 5' RACE reads, giving one entry per CDR3 protein sequence and no DNA. The repertoire shows around 140,000 distinct CDR3 sequences; the top ten hold roughly 12%. The chain employs TRBV10-3 and TRBJ1-6; TCRdb selects TRBD1, and the lack of DNA leaves this call unchecked. The specimen sequenced was blood T cells: a sorted CD56 or NKG2C T cell subset, CD4+ or CD8+ T cells, or bulk PBMC T cells (not recorded which). The TCR comes from a young man in good health. The CDR3 loop is CAISETGYNSPLHF.